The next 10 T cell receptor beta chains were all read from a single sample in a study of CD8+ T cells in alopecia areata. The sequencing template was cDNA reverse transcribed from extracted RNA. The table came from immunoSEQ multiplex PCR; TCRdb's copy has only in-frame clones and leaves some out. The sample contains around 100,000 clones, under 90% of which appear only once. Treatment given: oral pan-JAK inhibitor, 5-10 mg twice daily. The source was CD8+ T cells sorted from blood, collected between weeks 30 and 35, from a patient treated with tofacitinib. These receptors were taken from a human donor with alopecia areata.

The CDR3 sequence is CATRQGSTEAFF. The DNA of the CDR3 is TGTGCCACACGACAGGGGAGCACTGAAGCTTTCTTT. This chain joins TRBV19 and TRBJ1-1; 8 bases match TRBD1. Trimming cost V 10 bases and J 4 bases; bases outside gene matches: 5. Germline-derived CDR1 and CDR2 are LNHDA and SQIVND (reference sequence). This CDR3 spans 12 amino acids.

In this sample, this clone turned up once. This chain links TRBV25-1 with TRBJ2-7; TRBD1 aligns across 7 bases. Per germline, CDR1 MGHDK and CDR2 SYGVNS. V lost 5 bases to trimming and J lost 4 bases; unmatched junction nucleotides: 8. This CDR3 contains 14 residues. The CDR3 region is CASSTGAAAYEQYF. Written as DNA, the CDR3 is TGTGCCAGCAGTACAGGGGCGGCGGCGTACGAGCAGTACTTC.

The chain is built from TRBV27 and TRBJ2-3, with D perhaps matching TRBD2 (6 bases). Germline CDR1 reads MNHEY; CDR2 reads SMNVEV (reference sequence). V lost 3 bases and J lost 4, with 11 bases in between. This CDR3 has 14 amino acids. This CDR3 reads CASSLRDRADTQYF. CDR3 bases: TGTGCCAGCAGTTTGCGGGATCGGGCAGATACGCAGTATTTT.

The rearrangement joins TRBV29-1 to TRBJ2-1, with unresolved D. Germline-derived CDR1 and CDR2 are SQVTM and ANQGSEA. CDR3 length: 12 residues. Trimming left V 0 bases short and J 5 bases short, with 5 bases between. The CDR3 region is CSVEDPDNEQFF. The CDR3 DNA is TGCAGCGTTGAAGATCCGGACAATGAGCAGTTCTTC.

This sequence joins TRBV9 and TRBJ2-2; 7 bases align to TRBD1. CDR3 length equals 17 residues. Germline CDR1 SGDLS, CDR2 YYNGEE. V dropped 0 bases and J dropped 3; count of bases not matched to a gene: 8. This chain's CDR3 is CASSVVETGTYTGELFF. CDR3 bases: TGTGCCAGCAGCGTAGTGGAGACAGGGACGTACACCGGGGAGCTGTTTTTT. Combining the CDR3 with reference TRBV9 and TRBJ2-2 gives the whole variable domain DSGVTQTPKHLITATGQRVTLRCSPRSGDLSVYWYQQSLDQGLQFLIQYYNGEERAKGNILERFSAQQFPDLHSELNLSSLELGDSALYFCASSVVETGTYTGELFFGEGSRLTVL.

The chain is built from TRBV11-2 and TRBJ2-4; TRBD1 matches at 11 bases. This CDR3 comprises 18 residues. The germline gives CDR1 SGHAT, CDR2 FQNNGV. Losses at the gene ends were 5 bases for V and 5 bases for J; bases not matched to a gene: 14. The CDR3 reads CASSPVGQGAFRQNIQYF. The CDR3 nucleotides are TGTGCCAGCAGCCCCGTCGGACAGGGGGCATTTCGGCAAAACATTCAGTACTTC.

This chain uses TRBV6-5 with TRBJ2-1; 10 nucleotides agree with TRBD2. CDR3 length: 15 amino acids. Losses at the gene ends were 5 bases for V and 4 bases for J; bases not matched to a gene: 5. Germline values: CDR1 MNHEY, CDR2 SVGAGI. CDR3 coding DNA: TGTGCCAGCAGTAGAGGACTAGCGGTGTACAATGAGCAGTTCTTC. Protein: CASSRGLAVYNEQFF.

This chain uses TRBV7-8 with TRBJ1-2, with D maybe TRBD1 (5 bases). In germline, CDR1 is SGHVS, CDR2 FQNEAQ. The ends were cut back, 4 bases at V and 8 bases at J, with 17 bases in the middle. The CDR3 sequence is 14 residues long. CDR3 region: CASSYSPGLEGYTF. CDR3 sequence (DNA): TGTGCCAGCAGCTACTCTCCGGGACTCGAGGGCTACACCTTC.

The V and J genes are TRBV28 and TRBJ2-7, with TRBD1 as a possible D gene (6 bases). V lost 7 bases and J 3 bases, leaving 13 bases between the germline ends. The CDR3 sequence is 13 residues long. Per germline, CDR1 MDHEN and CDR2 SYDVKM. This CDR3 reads CASTGRDNYEQYF. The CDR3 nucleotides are TGTGCCAGCACCGGCCGGGACAACTACGAGCAGTACTTC.

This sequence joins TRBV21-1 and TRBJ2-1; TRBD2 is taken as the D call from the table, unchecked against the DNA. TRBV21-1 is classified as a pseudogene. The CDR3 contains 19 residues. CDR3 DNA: TGTGCCAGCAGCAAACGGGGGACTAGCGTTACGACCTCCTACAATGAGCAGTTCTTC. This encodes CASSKRGTSVTTSYNEQFF.